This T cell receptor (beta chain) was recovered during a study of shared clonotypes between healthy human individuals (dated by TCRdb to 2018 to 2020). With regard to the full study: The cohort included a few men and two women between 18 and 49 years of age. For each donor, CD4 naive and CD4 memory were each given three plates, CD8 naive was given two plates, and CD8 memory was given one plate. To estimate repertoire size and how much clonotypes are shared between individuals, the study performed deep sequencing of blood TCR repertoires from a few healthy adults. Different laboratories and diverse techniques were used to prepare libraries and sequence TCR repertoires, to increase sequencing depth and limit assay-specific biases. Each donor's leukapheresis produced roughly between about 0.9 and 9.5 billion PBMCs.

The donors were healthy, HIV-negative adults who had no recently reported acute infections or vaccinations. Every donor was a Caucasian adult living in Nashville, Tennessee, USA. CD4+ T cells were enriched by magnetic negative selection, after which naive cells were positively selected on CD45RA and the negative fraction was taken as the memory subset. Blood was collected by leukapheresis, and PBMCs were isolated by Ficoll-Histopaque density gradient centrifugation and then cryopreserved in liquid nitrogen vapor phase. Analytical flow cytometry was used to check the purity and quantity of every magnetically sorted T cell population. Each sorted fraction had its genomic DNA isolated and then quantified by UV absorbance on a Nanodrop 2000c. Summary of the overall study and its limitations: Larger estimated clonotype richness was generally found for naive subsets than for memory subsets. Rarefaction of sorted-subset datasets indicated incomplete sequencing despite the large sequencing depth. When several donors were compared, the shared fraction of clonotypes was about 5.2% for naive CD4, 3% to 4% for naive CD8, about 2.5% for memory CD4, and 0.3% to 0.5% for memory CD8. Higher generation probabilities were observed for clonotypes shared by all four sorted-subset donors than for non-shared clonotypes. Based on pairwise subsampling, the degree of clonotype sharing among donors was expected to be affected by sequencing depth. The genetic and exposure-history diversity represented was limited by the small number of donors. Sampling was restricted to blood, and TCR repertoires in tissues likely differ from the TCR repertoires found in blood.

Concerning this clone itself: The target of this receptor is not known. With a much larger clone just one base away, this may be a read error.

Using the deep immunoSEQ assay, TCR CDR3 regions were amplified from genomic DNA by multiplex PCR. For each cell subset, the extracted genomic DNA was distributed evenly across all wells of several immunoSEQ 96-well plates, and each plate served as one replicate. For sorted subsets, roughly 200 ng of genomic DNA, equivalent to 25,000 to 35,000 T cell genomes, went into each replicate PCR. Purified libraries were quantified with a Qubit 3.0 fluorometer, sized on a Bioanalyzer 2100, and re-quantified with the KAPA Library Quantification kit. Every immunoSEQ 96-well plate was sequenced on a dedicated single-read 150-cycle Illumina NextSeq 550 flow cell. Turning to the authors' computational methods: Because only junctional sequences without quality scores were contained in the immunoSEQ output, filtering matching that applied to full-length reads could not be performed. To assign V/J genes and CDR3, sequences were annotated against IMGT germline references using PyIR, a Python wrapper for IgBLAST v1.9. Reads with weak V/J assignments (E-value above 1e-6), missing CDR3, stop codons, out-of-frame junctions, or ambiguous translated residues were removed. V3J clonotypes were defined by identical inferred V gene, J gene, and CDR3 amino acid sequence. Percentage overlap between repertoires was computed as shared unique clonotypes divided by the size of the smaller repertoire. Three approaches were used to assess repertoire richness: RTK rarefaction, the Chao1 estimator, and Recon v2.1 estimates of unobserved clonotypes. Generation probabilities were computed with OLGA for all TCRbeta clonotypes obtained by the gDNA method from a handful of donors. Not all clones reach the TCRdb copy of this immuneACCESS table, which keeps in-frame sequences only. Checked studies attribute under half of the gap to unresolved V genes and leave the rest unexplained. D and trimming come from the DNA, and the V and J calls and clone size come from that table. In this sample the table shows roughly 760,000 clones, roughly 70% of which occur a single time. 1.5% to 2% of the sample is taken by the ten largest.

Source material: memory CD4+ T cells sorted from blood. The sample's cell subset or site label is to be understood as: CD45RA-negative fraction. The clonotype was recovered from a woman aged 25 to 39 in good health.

The DNA is as follows: TGTGCCAGCAGCCCCTACACAGATACGCAGTATTTT. It codes for CASSPYTDTQYF. The rearrangement combines TRBV11-3 with TRBJ2-3; the D gene assignment is ambiguous. The germline V gene gives CDR1 as SGHNT and CDR2 as YENEEA. The V end loses 5 bases and the J end loses 2 bases, and a stretch of 5 bases separates them. There are 12 amino acids in the CDR3, from cysteine to phenylalanine inclusive. CDR3 DNA is the only sequence kept; it has 36 bases, read in frame from the first base.